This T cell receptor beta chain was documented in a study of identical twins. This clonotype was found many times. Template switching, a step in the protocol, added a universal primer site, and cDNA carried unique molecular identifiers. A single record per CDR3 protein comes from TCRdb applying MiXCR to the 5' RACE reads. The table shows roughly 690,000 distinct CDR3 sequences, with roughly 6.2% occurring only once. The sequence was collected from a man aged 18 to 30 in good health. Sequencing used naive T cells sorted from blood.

CDR3 nucleotide sequence: TGTGCCAGCAGTGACGGGAGCTACGAGCAGTACTTC. This translates into CASSDGSYEQYF. The chain uses TRBV9 and TRBJ2-7, with D possibly matching TRBD2 (6 bases). CDR3 size: 12 residues. Germline V gene lookup returns CDR1 SGDLS and CDR2 YYNGEE. Trimming took off 5 bases at V and 3 bases at J, with 9 bases between the two ends.